This note documents a single T cell receptor (beta chain) sequence. These data belong to a study of blood T cell repertoires in COVID-19. Germline V lookup: CDR1 MDHEN, CDR2 SYDVKM. The CDR3 spans 16 residues. Germline trimming cut 5 bases from V and 2 bases from J; bases unmatched to any gene: 9. Participant reports of clinical history set cohort assignment. Original processing methods: Estimation of nucleated cell counts relied on the amplification of reference gene primers. TCRdb keeps only in-frame clones here, not all; method: immunoSEQ multiplex PCR. The DNA was the basis for D and trimming; V, J and clone size are from that table. This sample carries 260,000 or so clones, roughly 85% of them seen once, and the ten largest clones take 3% to 4%.

Sequencing used PBMCs or T cells enriched from blood (not recorded which). The V gene is TRBV28, the J gene TRBJ2-1, with 7 bases identical to TRBD2. This TCR derives from a woman aged 40 to 50 who had been exposed to COVID-19. The CDR3 DNA reads as TGTGCCAGCAGTCCTTCAGCGGGATACGCCTACAATGAGCAGTTCTTC. Amino acids: CASSPSAGYAYNEQFF. Variable domain in full (rest from reference TRBV28 and TRBJ2-1): DVKVTQSSRYLVKRTGEKVFLECVQDMDHENMFWYRQDPGLGLRLIYFSYDVKMKEKGDIPEGYSVSREKKERFSLILESASTNQTSMYLCASSPSAGYAYNEQFFGPGTRLTVL.